This passage covers 17 T cell receptor beta chains from one sample sequenced in a study of early stage breast cancer tumors (dated by TCRdb to between 2016 and 2019). Library preparation used the immunoSEQ multiplex PCR assay. This is the immuneACCESS table as TCRdb keeps it, with only in-frame sequences that have V and J called. A part of the clones is gone; compared with another copy, unresolved V genes explain less than half, and the rest is unexplained. Here the sample has 45,000 to 60,000 clones; under 95% occur a single time. Together, the top ten hold around 4.7% of the sample. Specimen: blood. The receptors were gathered from a person aged 65 to 79 with breast cancer.

The V call is TRBV19, the J call TRBJ1-2, with 11 bases aligning to TRBD1. Trimming at V came to 5 bases and at J to 4 bases, leaving 3 bases not matched to a gene. Germline CDR1 reads LNHDA; CDR2 reads SQIVND (reference sequence). This CDR3 has 14 residues. In nucleotides, the CDR3 is TGTGCCAGTAGTTCCGGGACAGGGGGCTATGGCTACACCTTC. Protein product: CASSSGTGGYGYTF. Full variable domain (remainder filled in from reference TRBV19 and TRBJ1-2): DGGITQSPKYLFRKEGQNVTLSCEQNLNHDAMYWYRQDPGQGLRLIYYSQIVNDFQKGDIAEGYSVSREKKESFPLTVTSAQKNPTAFYLCASSSGTGGYGYTFGSGTRLTVV.

V gene TRBV30 combines with J gene TRBJ1-6; 10 bases fit TRBD1. The junction had 8 bases not matched to a gene; V was cut back by 3 bases and J by 9 bases. This CDR3 comprises 15 residues. CDR1 and CDR2 (germline): GTSNPN, SVGIG (reference sequence). The CDR3 loop is CAWRAGTGESSPLHF. The CDR3 nucleotides read TGTGCCTGGAGAGCCGGGACAGGGGAGAGTTCACCCCTCCACTTT. The variable domain in full, with the rest retrieved from reference TRBV30 and TRBJ1-6, is SQTIHQWPATLVQPVGSPLSLECTVEGTSNPNLYWYRQAAGRGLQLLFYSVGIGQISSEVPQNLSASRPQDRQFILSSKKLLLSDSGFYLCAWRAGTGESSPLHFGNGTRLTVT.

This chain uses TRBV27 with TRBJ1-2, with 9 bases aligning to TRBD1. This CDR3 has 16 amino acids. CDR1 and CDR2 (germline): MNHEY, SMNVEV (reference sequence). J gave up 7 bases and V 6 bases, and 15 bases lay outside the gene matches. The CDR3 reads CASRARPPADRGGYTF. As DNA, the CDR3 is TGTGCCAGCAGGGCCCGACCCCCCGCGGACAGGGGTGGCTACACCTTC.

This sequence joins TRBV28 and TRBJ1-5; tentatively, D is TRBD1 (5 bases). V lost 2 bases and J lost 3, with 14 bases in between. Germline V lookup: CDR1 MDHEN, CDR2 SYDVKM. The CDR3 totals 16 residues. CDR3 amino acids: CASSLKGARSNQPQHF. CDR3 nucleotides: TGTGCCAGCAGTTTAAAAGGGGCCAGGTCCAATCAGCCCCAGCATTTT.

The genes are TRBV19 and TRBJ1-3; D not certain. Trimming took off 3 bases at V and 4 bases at J, with 13 bases between the two ends. The V gene's germline CDR1 is LNHDA and CDR2 SQIVND (reference sequence). The CDR3 loop spans 15 amino acids. Written as DNA, the CDR3 is TGTGCCAGTAGTATTCCCCGAGGGATGGGAAACACCATATATTTT. Protein: CASSIPRGMGNTIYF.

The CDR3 spells CASSDPRGRGTEAFF. The CDR3 DNA follows: TGTGCCAGCAGTGATCCCAGGGGCCGAGGCACTGAAGCTTTCTTT. V is TRBV6-1 and J is TRBJ1-1; perhaps TRBD1 as D (6 bases). The CDR3 consists of 15 residues. V lost 3 bases and J lost 4, with 15 bases in between. The germline gives CDR1 MNHNS, CDR2 SASEGT.

The genes are TRBV7-2 and TRBJ1-1, with 8 bases that match TRBD1. V dropped 5 bases and J dropped 5; count of bases not matched to a gene: 22. Germline-derived CDR1 and CDR2 are SGHTA and FQGNSA. The CDR3 is 19 residues long. CDR3 nucleotides: TGTGCCAGCAGCCCCAGTAGTGGCAGGGGGCGGGTTCGAGGTACTGAAGCTTTCTTT. Residues: CASSPSSGRGRVRGTEAFF.

The chain employs TRBV10-3 and TRBJ1-2, with 7 bases fitting TRBD1. V shed 0 bases and J 2 bases; nucleotides not matched to a gene: 12. The CDR3 extends over 18 amino acids. The V gene's germline CDR1 is ENHRY and CDR2 SYGVKD. CDR3 residues: CAISESTGTDLANYGYTF. The CDR3 nucleotides are TGTGCCATCAGTGAGTCGACCGGGACAGACCTCGCAAACTATGGCTACACCTTC.

The chain links TRBV4-1 to TRBJ2-2; the D is unclear. The CDR3 length is 16 residues. Germline CDR1 reads MGHRA; CDR2 reads YSYEKL. Trimming took off 2 bases at V and 7 bases at J, with 17 bases between the two ends. For the CDR3, the DNA is TGCGCCAGCAGCCAAAGCCTCGATCCCCTCCTCGGGGAGCTGTTTTTT. Translation: CASSQSLDPLLGELFF.

Here the CDR3 reads CASSLDSGGAGADTQYF. DNA for the CDR3: TGCGCCAGCAGCTTGGATAGCGGGGGGGCCGGCGCAGATACGCAGTATTTT. The chain recombines TRBV5-1 with TRBJ2-3; 11 bases line up with TRBD2. This CDR3 contains 17 residues. Germline values: CDR1 SGHRS, CDR2 YFSETQ. Trimming removed 0 bases from V and 4 bases from J; junction bases left unmatched: 7.

CDR3 nucleotide sequence: TGTGCCAGTAGTGCCCGGGACACCGGCCTCGATACGCAGTATTTT. Translation: CASSARDTGLDTQYF. The rearrangement links TRBV19 to TRBJ2-3; tentatively, D is TRBD1 (6 bases). CDR1 and CDR2 (germline): LNHDA, SQIVND (reference sequence). The CDR3 spans 15 residues. V lost 5 bases and J lost 6, with 18 bases in between.

Only one count was recorded for this clone. V and J are TRBV6-4 and TRBJ2-1; D gene unclear. This CDR3 contains 13 residues. The germline gives CDR1 MRHNA, CDR2 SNTAGT. Trimming pared 0 bases from V and 4 bases from J, leaving 4 bases between. The CDR3 nucleotides are TGTGCCAGCAGTGACTCGGCATACAATGAGCAGTTCTTC. This encodes CASSDSAYNEQFF.

CDR3 nucleotide sequence: TGTGCCAGCAGCGTAGTTGTTAGCGGGAGCGAGCAGTACTTC. Encoded protein: CASSVVVSGSEQYF. The gene calls are TRBV9 and TRBJ2-7; 9 nucleotides line up with TRBD2. Trimming took 0 bases from V and 6 from J; bases not matched to a gene: 4. This CDR3 contains 14 residues. In germline, CDR1 is SGDLS, CDR2 YYNGEE.

This rearrangement joins TRBV6-5 to TRBJ1-3; D perhaps matches TRBD1 (5 bases). This CDR3 is 14 amino acids long. CDR1 is MNHEY, CDR2 SVGAGI, per germline. V was trimmed by 2 bases and J by 4 bases, leaving 9 bases between them. Here the CDR3 DNA reads TGTGCCAGCAGTTACGGGGCGCTGGGAAACACCATATATTTT. Translating gives CASSYGALGNTIYF.

The genes are TRBV1 and TRBJ2-3; no check of the table's D call, TRBD2, against the DNA was made. TRBV1 is listed as a pseudogene. CDR3 size: 15 residues. The CDR3 sequence is CTSSQERDRLDTQYF. In nucleotides, the CDR3 is TGCACCAGCAGCCAAGAGCGGGATAGATTAGATACGCAGTATTTT.

The chain is built from TRBV6-1 and TRBJ2-3; maybe TRBD2 (6 bases). CDR1 and CDR2 from the germline V gene are MNHNS and SASEGT. This CDR3 comprises 17 residues. Trimming pared 1 base from V and 2 bases from J, leaving 16 bases between. CDR3 in DNA: TGTGCCAGCAGTGAAGTAAGAGGACTACCGAACACAGATACGCAGTATTTT. The encoded protein is CASSEVRGLPNTDTQYF.

This clone was seen only once. V is TRBV19 and J is TRBJ2-7; the match to TRBD1 covers 8 bases. The CDR3 runs to 14 residues. Germline V gene lookup returns CDR1 LNHDA and CDR2 SQIVND (reference sequence). The junction had 9 bases not matched to a gene; V was cut back by 6 bases and J by 5 bases. The chain's CDR3 is CASSWDRNAHEQYF. The CDR3 DNA is TGTGCCAGTAGCTGGGACAGGAACGCACACGAGCAGTACTTC.